The present T cell receptor beta chain was sequenced within a study of blood T cell repertoires in COVID-19 (dated by TCRdb to 2018 to 2020). Some background on the complete study: ImmuneRACE Cohort 3 recovered participants were defined by two consecutive negative NP/OP PCR tests, healthcare professional clearance, or symptom resolution. Collaborator samples came from the United States, Italy and Spain and covered acute and convalescent phases of COVID-19. The material from the prospective study consisted of cDNA or gDNA derived from T cells, B-cell-depleted T cells, or PBMCs. Deeply sampled blood TCRbeta repertoires from subjects exposed to, actively infected with, or recovered from COVID-19 were included in the dataset. A freely available public database, intended as a resource for researchers studying the immune response to SARS-CoV-2, is where the repertoires were released. The samples were drawn from two sources: the first 160 participants of the ongoing ImmuneRACE study, and 950 to 1,500 subjects contributed by 6 global collaborators. Nearly every sample came with metadata listing a de-identified subject ID, COVID-19 status, age in years and sex. Where available, HLA class I and class II types were taken from metadata supplied by the sample provider and were not determined by assay-based typing.

On this clone itself: Its antigen is currently not known. No base qualities exist here, and no much larger clone lies one base off it.

Participants in the prospective study were aged about 18 to 95 years, lived in under 30 United States geographic areas, and enrolled through a virtual design. In the prospective study, cohorts were assigned on the basis of participant-reported clinical history obtained from a screening survey and a study questionnaire. In the prospective study, mobile phlebotomists collected whole blood, serum and a nasopharyngeal or oropharyngeal swab from each participant. Additional blood draws and questionnaires over an approximately two-month period could optionally be provided by prospective study participants. Blood samples from the prospective study were shipped frozen or at room temperature prior to DNA extraction. TCRbeta CDR3 regions were amplified from genomic DNA using the immunoSEQ Assay, a bias-controlled multiplex PCR. From the authors' description of their analysis: The number of nucleated cells in each sample was estimated from the amplification of reference gene primers within the assay. Sequence reads were collapsed and filtered to measure the absolute abundance of every unique TCRbeta CDR3 rearrangement. Productive Simpson clonality was computed per sample as the square root of Simpson's diversity index over productive rearrangements. TCRdb limited this immuneACCESS table to in-frame rearrangements with V and J called. A share of clones is missing; checked studies link under half to unresolved V genes, and the rest is unexplained. V and J calls and clone size come straight from that table; D and trimming were deduced from the DNA. This sample gives fewer than 250,000 clones in total; around 83% of them show up just once. The ten largest clones capture approximately 25% of the sample.

Per the germline V gene, SGDLS is the CDR1 and YYNGEE is the CDR2. Inclusive of the bounding cysteine and phenylalanine, the CDR3 is 16 residues long. Only CDR3 DNA is held: 48 bases, read in frame from base 1. Trimming removed 4 bases from V and 0 bases from J; the gene matches leave 8 bases unexplained. Findings and caveats that apply to the study as a whole: How much clinical and demographic metadata was included differed by source and by participant, and the metadata was provided uncurated.

This chain is built from TRBV9 and TRBJ2-7; TRBD2 fits 9 bases in the junction. Sequenced sample: PBMCs or T cells enriched from blood (not recorded which). This receptor was taken from a woman between 40 and 50 years old in a cohort exposed to, infected with or recovered from COVID-19 (not recorded which). The encoded CDR3 is CASSPRTSASSYEQYF. The bases read TGTGCCAGCAGCCCTCGGACTAGCGCCAGCTCCTACGAGCAGTACTTC. Beyond the CDR3, the reference TRBV9 and TRBJ2-7 genes provide the residues; the full variable domain reads: DSGVTQTPKHLITATGQRVTLRCSPRSGDLSVYWYQQSLDQGLQFLIQYYNGEERAKGNILERFSAQQFPDLHSELNLSSLELGDSALYFCASSPRTSASSYEQYFGPGTRLTVT.